This TCR beta chain was obtained from a study of T-cell memory formation after mild COVID-19. The V segment lost 9 bases and the J segment 3 bases; nucleotides outside the gene matches: 9. This CDR3 region has 14 residues. Germline CDR1 reads LNHDA; CDR2 reads SQIVND (reference sequence). This clonotype was counted only a few times. UMIs and sample barcodes were carried by the TCR alpha and TCR beta cDNA libraries that 5'RACE produced using constant-segment primers. One entry per CDR3 protein results from TCRdb running MiXCR on the 5' RACE reads. The sample has about 540,000 distinct CDR3 sequences; 20% are singletons.

The TCR was taken from an adult woman who had mild COVID-19 (a few samples of this study predate the infection). Cell type and time point are not known. Sequencing used PBMCs or a T cell subset sorted from them (not recorded which). The chain combines TRBV19 with TRBJ1-2, with 8 positions matching TRBD1. The CDR3 region has the DNA TGTGCCAGCTACCAGGCAGGGGGCGACTATGGCTACACCTTC. Protein sequence: CASYQAGGDYGYTF.